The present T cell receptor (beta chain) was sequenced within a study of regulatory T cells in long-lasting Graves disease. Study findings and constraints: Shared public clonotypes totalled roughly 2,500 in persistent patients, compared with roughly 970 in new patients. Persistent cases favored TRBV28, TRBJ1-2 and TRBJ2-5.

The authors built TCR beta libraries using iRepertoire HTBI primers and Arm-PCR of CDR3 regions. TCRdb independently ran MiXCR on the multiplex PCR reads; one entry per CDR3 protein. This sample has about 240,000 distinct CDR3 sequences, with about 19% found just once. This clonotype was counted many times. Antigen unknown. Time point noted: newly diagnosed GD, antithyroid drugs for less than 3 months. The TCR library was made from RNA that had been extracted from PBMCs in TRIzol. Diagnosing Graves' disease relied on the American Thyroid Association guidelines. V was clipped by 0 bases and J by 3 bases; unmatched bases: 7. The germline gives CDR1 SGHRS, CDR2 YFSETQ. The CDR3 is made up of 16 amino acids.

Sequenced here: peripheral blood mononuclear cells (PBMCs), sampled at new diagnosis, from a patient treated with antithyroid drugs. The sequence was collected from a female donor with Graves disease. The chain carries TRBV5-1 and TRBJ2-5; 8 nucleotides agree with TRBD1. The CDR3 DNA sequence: TGCGCCAGCAGCTTGGGGACAGGGCCCGCCAAAGAGACCCAGTACTTC. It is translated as CASSLGTGPAKETQYF.